The entry below describes one T cell receptor (beta chain). Its antigen is unknown. The sample originates from a study of T-cell memory formation after mild COVID-19. Across the whole study: Largely donor-specific sequence clusters came from a couple of donors. The study, taken as a whole, reports: Contracting CD4+ clones lay largely in CM and EM, with CD8+ ones residing in EMRA. The authors did not confirm SARS-CoV-2 specificity of second-wave clones peaking day 37.

From the 5' RACE reads, TCRdb called clonotypes with MiXCR, one entry per CDR3 protein. The repertoire holds 100,000 to 130,000 distinct CDR3 sequences, with roughly 14% as singletons. Trimming removed 0 bases at V and 0 bases at J, with 7 bases between. The CDR3 covers 14 residues. CDR1 is SGDLS, CDR2 YYNGEE, per germline. The TCR was taken from a man between 18 and 35 years old who had mild COVID-19 (a few samples of this study predate the infection). Cell type and time point are not known. The sample was PBMCs or a T cell subset sorted from them (not recorded which). The chain has TRBV9 and TRBJ2-7; D perhaps matches TRBD1 (6 bases). The CDR3 DNA follows: TGTGCCAGCAGCGTAGGACAGGCCTCCTACGAGCAGTACTTC. Translated: CASSVGQASYEQYF.